These 22 T cell receptor beta chains originate from one sample sequenced in a study of a mutant IDH1 vaccine in newly diagnosed glioma. Stated time point: week 35, safety follow-up. With topical imiquimod, each dose of the vaccine consisted of 300 ug of mutant IDH1 20-mer peptide. Antigen specificity for these receptors is unknown. TCRdb's table, derived via immunoSEQ multiplex PCR, lists solely in-frame clones and lacks some. The sample lists around 70,000 clones; 84% were seen once. Source: PBMCs, taken from a glioma patient whose treatment included an IDH1 peptide vaccine. All receptors derive from a man between 18 and 29 years old with glioma.

The chain has TRBV7-2 and TRBJ2-5, with 8 bases that match TRBD1. Germline V gene sequence: CDR1 SGHTA, CDR2 FQGNSA. This CDR3 is 15 amino acids long. V shed 0 bases and J 5 bases; nucleotides not matched to a gene: 5. The CDR3 here is CASSLAWTGLETQYF. As DNA, the CDR3 is TGTGCCAGCAGCTTAGCGTGGACAGGGCTGGAGACCCAGTACTTC.

The chain links TRBV23-1 to TRBJ1-3; unclear D gene. TRBV23-1 is an ORF; its function is uncertain. With 4 bases removed from V and 8 bases from J, the gap between germline ends came to 3 bases. The CDR3 is 10 residues long. This CDR3 is CASSRDTIYF. The DNA for the CDR3 is TGCGCCAGCAGTCGCGACACCATATATTTT.

CDR3 in amino acids: CASTDGMNTEAFF. The CDR3 bases are TGTGCCAGCACGGACGGTATGAACACTGAAGCTTTCTTT. The chain links TRBV2 to TRBJ1-1; no definite D call. The CDR3 is 13 residues long. Trimming removed 7 bases at V and 0 bases at J, with 9 bases between. Germline V gene data show CDR1 as SNHLY and CDR2 as FYNNEI.

The gene calls are TRBV7-9 and TRBJ1-1; no definite D call. Between the trimmed V and J ends, which lost 3 bases and 2 bases, there was a span of 4 bases. The germline gives CDR1 SEHNR, CDR2 FQNEAQ (reference sequence). This CDR3 spans 12 amino acids. This CDR3 reads CASSFTNTEAFF. The CDR3 nucleotides read TGTGCCAGCAGCTTTACTAACACTGAAGCTTTCTTT.

This chain joins TRBV27 and TRBJ2-1; 7 bases match TRBD1. V lost 2 bases to trimming and J lost 7 bases; unmatched junction nucleotides: 8. Germline assignment: CDR1 MNHEY and CDR2 SMNVEV (reference sequence). This CDR3 contains 15 residues. Here the CDR3 DNA reads TGTGCCAGCAGTTTAGCTTGGACAGGAGAGAATGAGCAGTTCTTC. Translating it yields CASSLAWTGENEQFF.

This CDR3 is CASSPDRGGFYEQYF. DNA of the CDR3: TGTGCCAGCAGCCCCGACAGGGGAGGATTCTACGAGCAGTACTTC. This chain connects TRBV7-2 to TRBJ2-7, with TRBD1 matching 8 bases. The CDR3 sequence is 15 residues long. Germline V gene sequence: CDR1 SGHTA, CDR2 FQGNSA. V shed 5 bases, J shed 3 bases, and the junction held 9 bases outside the gene matches.

This rearrangement joins TRBV27 to TRBJ2-7, with 12 positions matching TRBD2. The CDR3 totals 13 residues. V lost 5 bases to trimming and J lost 7 bases; unmatched junction nucleotides: 3. Germline CDR1 reads MNHEY; CDR2 reads SMNVEV (reference sequence). The DNA of the CDR3 is TGTGCCAGCAGTCGGACTAGCGGGGAAGAGCAGTACTTC. Translating gives CASSRTSGEEQYF.

This chain uses TRBV27 with TRBJ1-2; 10 bases line up with TRBD1. The CDR3 covers 15 residues. V lost 5 bases and J lost 2; bases outside the gene matches: 5. CDR1 MNHEY and CDR2 SMNVEV come from the germline V gene (reference sequence). This CDR3 reads CASSPSTGGNYGYTF. CDR3 DNA: TGTGCCAGCAGTCCCTCGACAGGGGGCAACTATGGCTACACCTTC.

The V and J genes are TRBV7-9 and TRBJ1-3; no firm D call. The CDR3 contains 14 residues. Trimming shortened V by 6 bases and J by 0 bases, and 9 bases separated the two germline ends. Per the germline V gene, CDR1 is SEHNR and CDR2 is FQNEAQ (reference sequence). CDR3 sequence (DNA): TGTGCCAGCAGAGCGTCCTCCTCTGGAAACACCATATATTTT. Protein sequence: CASRASSSGNTIYF.

The table lists this clone with a count of one. J is TRBJ1-2 and V is TRBV6-5; the match to TRBD1 covers 11 bases. The junction had 4 bases not matched to a gene; V was cut back by 6 bases and J by 4 bases. Germline CDR1 is MNHEY and CDR2 is SVGAGI. CDR3 length: 14 residues. The chain's CDR3 is CASSAGQGGYGYTF. CDR3 DNA sequence: TGTGCCAGCAGCGCGGGACAGGGGGGCTATGGCTACACCTTC.

The rearrangement uses TRBV5-4 and TRBJ1-2; weak D call: TRBD1 (5 bases). Germline CDR1 and CDR2: SGHNT and YYREEE (reference sequence). Between the trimmed V and J ends, which lost 0 bases and 0 bases, there was a span of 9 bases. The CDR3 contains 15 residues. CDR3 sequence: CASSLEWGANYGYTF. In DNA, the CDR3 is TGTGCCAGCAGCTTGGAGTGGGGGGCTAACTATGGCTACACCTTC.

The V call is TRBV27, the J call TRBJ1-1; possibly TRBD1 for D (6 bases). Trimming left V 6 bases short and J 7 bases short, with 21 bases between. The CDR3 extends over 15 amino acids. CDR1 and CDR2 (germline): MNHEY, SMNVEV (reference sequence). The CDR3 bases are TGTGCCAGCAGCACCCTACTGACGACAGGACGTGAAGCTTTCTTT. Protein sequence: CASSTLLTTGREAFF.

The J gene is TRBJ2-7, the V gene TRBV27; 7 nucleotides agree with TRBD1. This CDR3 contains 14 residues. After removal of 3 bases from V and 3 bases from J, the junction contained 5 bases not matched to a gene. CDR1 MNHEY and CDR2 SMNVEV come from the germline V gene (reference sequence). CDR3 protein: CASSFKQGYYEQYF. In nucleotides, the CDR3 is TGTGCCAGCAGTTTTAAACAGGGGTACTACGAGCAGTACTTC.

The chain uses TRBV4-2 and TRBJ2-7; a possible D gene is TRBD2 (6 bases). Trimming pared 2 bases from V and 6 bases from J, leaving 29 bases between. Germline V lookup: CDR1 LGHNA, CDR2 YNFKEQ. This CDR3 spans 19 amino acids. In DNA form, the CDR3 reads TGTGCCAGCAGCCAACCTACCCTCCGCCGGAAGCGGGTGCTCCGCGAGCAGTACTTC. This codes for CASSQPTLRRKRVLREQYF.

The chain combines TRBV18 with TRBJ1-5; 9 bases agree with TRBD1. The CDR3 length is 15 residues. CDR1 is KGHSH, CDR2 LQKENI, per germline. J was trimmed by 4 bases and V by 6 bases; bases with no gene match: 7. CDR3 DNA sequence: TGTGCCAGCTCCCGCCGGGGACAGGGAAATCAGCCCCAGCATTTT. It encodes CASSRRGQGNQPQHF.

V usage is TRBV7-2 and J usage is TRBJ2-7; 7 nucleotides line up with TRBD2. Germline CDR1 and CDR2: SGHTA and FQGNSA. J was trimmed by 4 bases and V by 5 bases; bases with no gene match: 8. The CDR3 runs to 14 residues. For the CDR3, the DNA is TGTGCCAGCAGCCATCTTGGGGAGGGATACGAGCAGTACTTC. Its protein is CASSHLGEGYEQYF.

The chain's CDR3 is CASSFYDTGANNSPLHF. For the CDR3, the DNA is TGTGCCAGCAGCTTTTACGATACAGGGGCGAATAATTCACCCCTCCACTTT. This chain joins TRBV5-6 and TRBJ1-6, with TRBD1 matching over 7 bases. Per germline, CDR1 SGHDT and CDR2 YYEEEE. This CDR3 has 17 amino acids. Trimming cost V 2 bases and J 5 bases; bases outside gene matches: 10.

This clone was picked up a small number of times. This rearrangement joins TRBV15 to TRBJ1-1; possibly TRBD1 for D (5 bases). V lost 3 bases and J 6 bases, leaving 14 bases between the germline ends. From germline, CDR1 is LNHNV and CDR2 YYDKDF (reference sequence). The CDR3 runs 14 residues. CDR3 region: CATSRVGGDAEAFF. CDR3 nucleotides: TGTGCCACCAGCAGGGTGGGGGGTGATGCTGAAGCTTTCTTT.

This clone was counted a single time. The chain is built from TRBV11-2 and TRBJ1-3; D perhaps matches TRBD1 (5 bases). Germline V gene lookup returns CDR1 SGHAT and CDR2 FQNNGV. The CDR3 has 16 residues. V was trimmed by 5 bases and J by 1 base, leaving 15 bases between them. CDR3: CASSPGTGWSGNTIYF. The CDR3 region has the DNA TGTGCCAGCAGCCCAGGCACAGGCTGGTCTGGAAACACCATATATTTT.

The CDR3 DNA reads as TGTGCCAGCAGCTACCGGGGCTGGCGGGAGCAGTACTTC. Its protein is CASSYRGWREQYF. The rearrangement uses TRBV6-5 and TRBJ2-7; D is possibly TRBD1 or TRBD2 (5 bases each). The CDR3 contains 13 residues. Trimming pared 6 bases from V and 7 bases from J, leaving 16 bases between. Germline V gene sequence: CDR1 MNHEY, CDR2 SVGAGI.

This clone has a handful of counts. The gene calls are TRBV7-3 and TRBJ2-7; 8 bases are shared with TRBD1. There are 15 residues in the CDR3. V was clipped by 5 bases and J by 1 base; unmatched bases: 7. The germline CDR1 and CDR2 sequences are SGHTA and FQGTGA. The CDR3 DNA is TGTGCCAGCAGCCTAGGACAGGGTAGTTCCTACGAGCAGTACTTC. Translation: CASSLGQGSSYEQYF.

This chain uses TRBV19 with TRBJ1-1, with TRBD1 identical over 7 bases. V gave up 6 bases and J gave up 7 bases; unmatched junction bases: 17. The CDR3 contains 16 residues. Germline V gene lookup returns CDR1 LNHDA and CDR2 SQIVND (reference sequence). Here the CDR3 DNA reads TGTGCCAGTAGCCTAATCGGGACAGAACTTACCATTGAAGCTTTCTTT. Translated: CASSLIGTELTIEAFF.